These 16 T cell receptor beta chains share one sample of origin, sequenced in a study of CD8 T cells in Susac syndrome. Random hexamers were used to reverse transcribe about 0.5 to 1 ug of RNA. TCRdb redid the calling of the immunoSEQ multiplex PCR reads with MiXCR, one entry per CDR3 protein. Among about 150,000 distinct CDR3 sequences listed, approximately 93% were seen once. Sequencing used CD4+ T cells from PBMCs. The receptors shown here come from a human donor with multiple sclerosis.

This clonotype was recorded only once. V and J are TRBV19 and TRBJ2-1, with D perhaps TRBD2 (5 bases). V lost 9 bases to trimming and J lost 8 bases, with 29 bases between them. The CDR3 has 17 amino acids. Germline V gene lookup returns CDR1 LNHDA and CDR2 SQIVND (reference sequence). CDR3 amino acids: CASDPGSTSRYLDEQFF. CDR3 bases: TGTGCCAGCGATCCGGGATCCACCTCGAGATATTTGGATGAGCAGTTCTTC. The variable domain in full, completed from reference TRBV19 and TRBJ2-1, reads DGGITQSPKYLFRKEGQNVTLSCEQNLNHDAMYWYRQDPGQGLRLIYYSQIVNDFQKGDIAEGYSVSREKKESFPLTVTSAQKNPTAFYLCASDPGSTSRYLDEQFFGPGTRLTVL.

The V call is TRBV28, the J call TRBJ1-2; 7 positions match TRBD1. The ends lost 5 bases at V and 4 bases at J; junction bases unmatched: 7. The CDR3 covers 14 residues. Germline V gene lookup returns CDR1 MDHEN and CDR2 SYDVKM. CDR3 in amino acids: CASSPTGTVYGYTF. CDR3 nucleotide sequence: TGTGCCAGCAGTCCAACGGGGACAGTCTATGGCTACACCTTC.

The chain recombines TRBV5-1 with TRBJ2-7; D is unresolved. CDR3 length: 12 amino acids. V was pared by 0 bases and J by 4 bases, with 5 bases between. Germline CDR1 reads SGHRS; CDR2 reads YFSETQ. In DNA form, the CDR3 reads TGCGCCAGCAGCTTGGATCAGTACGAGCAGTACTTC. Encoded protein: CASSLDQYEQYF.

The chain links TRBV11-2 to TRBJ2-7; maybe TRBD2 (6 bases). The V and J ends lost 7 bases and 0 bases respectively, with 13 bases between them. The CDR3 sequence is 14 residues long. Germline CDR1 and CDR2: SGHAT and FQNNGV. The CDR3 loop reads CASIPGLSSYEQYF. CDR3 in DNA: TGTGCCAGCATTCCGGGACTTAGCTCCTACGAGCAGTACTTC.

The J gene is TRBJ2-2, the V gene TRBV6-5; unclear D gene. This CDR3 is 13 amino acids long. Germline assignment: CDR1 MNHEY and CDR2 SVGAGI. The ends were cut back, 4 bases at V and 7 bases at J, with 10 bases in the middle. CDR3 sequence (DNA): TGTGCCAGCAGTTGGGCGTTTGACGGGGAGCTGTTTTTT. Protein sequence: CASSWAFDGELFF.

The chain couples TRBV19 to TRBJ2-3; 13 bases fit TRBD2. CDR3 length: 21 amino acids. With 6 bases clipped from V and 1 base from J, the junction kept 19 bases outside the gene matches. Germline CDR1 and CDR2: LNHDA and SQIVND (reference sequence). As DNA, the CDR3 is TGTGCCAGTAGACGAACTTCAGGACTAGCGGGAGCAAGTGACGGCACAGATACGCAGTATTTT. Protein product: CASRRTSGLAGASDGTDTQYF.

This chain connects TRBV7-2 to TRBJ2-7, with no clear D. Trimming removed 5 bases at V and 3 bases at J, with 8 bases between. CDR3 length equals 12 residues. From germline, CDR1 is SGHTA and CDR2 FQGNSA. CDR3 sequence reads: CASSPTHYEQYF. The CDR3, as DNA: TGTGCCAGCAGCCCAACCCACTACGAGCAGTACTTC.

The V and J genes are TRBV9 and TRBJ1-1; D is unresolved. The CDR3 totals 15 residues. The germline gives CDR1 SGDLS, CDR2 YYNGEE. V lost 0 bases and J 4 bases, leaving 13 bases between the germline ends. Written as DNA, the CDR3 is TGTGCCAGCAGCGTAGGACCTACGATCAGCACTGAAGCTTTCTTT. Protein: CASSVGPTISTEAFF. Based on the CDR3 plus reference TRBV9 and TRBJ1-1, the full variable domain is DSGVTQTPKHLITATGQRVTLRCSPRSGDLSVYWYQQSLDQGLQFLIQYYNGEERAKGNILERFSAQQFPDLHSELNLSSLELGDSALYFCASSVGPTISTEAFFGQGTRLTVV.

V is TRBV19 and J is TRBJ2-7; D not resolved. Between the trimmed V and J ends, which lost 3 bases and 6 bases, there was a span of 12 bases. From germline, CDR1 is LNHDA and CDR2 SQIVND (reference sequence). This CDR3 contains 13 residues. This CDR3 is CASSMLGPSEQYF. The DNA for the CDR3 is TGTGCCAGTAGTATGCTCGGTCCCTCCGAGCAGTACTTC.

V usage is TRBV11-2 and J usage is TRBJ2-1; TRBD1 might be the D (5 bases). Trimming removed 7 bases at V and 4 bases at J, with 14 bases between. Germline lookup yields CDR1 SGHAT and CDR2 FQNNGV. The length of the CDR3 is 14 residues. The CDR3 nucleotides read TGTGCCAGCAACCCGACAGATGTGTACAATGAGCAGTTCTTC. Its protein is CASNPTDVYNEQFF.

This clonotype appeared once. The chain recombines TRBV15 with TRBJ1-5; D call uncertain. The CDR3 is 15 residues long. CDR1 LNHNV and CDR2 YYDKDF come from the germline V gene (reference sequence). Trimming left V 0 bases short and J 7 bases short, with 13 bases between. The CDR3 DNA reads as TGTGCCACCAGCAGAGAGGCGGGATCCGGGCAGCCCCAGCATTTT. Translation gives CATSREAGSGQPQHF.

The V and J genes are TRBV27 and TRBJ2-5; TRBD2 aligns across 10 bases. This CDR3 region has 15 residues. V gave up 3 bases and J gave up 4 bases; unmatched junction bases: 5. Germline V lookup: CDR1 MNHEY, CDR2 SMNVEV (reference sequence). The CDR3 spells CASSFTLAGGETQYF. Here the CDR3 DNA reads TGTGCCAGCAGTTTCACCTTAGCGGGGGGAGAGACCCAGTACTTC.

This clonotype showed up just once. V usage is TRBV6-2 or TRBV6-3 and J usage is TRBJ1-4, with no clear D. CDR1 and CDR2 from the germline V gene are MNHEY and SVGEGT. CDR3 length: 17 residues. Trimming stripped 0 bases from V and 2 bases from J, with 13 bases between. The CDR3 nucleotides read TGTGCCAGCAGTTACTCGACTGGGGATAAGACTAATGAAAAACTGTTTTTT. Encoded protein: CASSYSTGDKTNEKLFF.

CDR3 nucleotide sequence: TGTGCCAGCAGTACCACCGGGACGGCGGTGATGAGGGGCTACACCTTC. Its protein is CASSTTGTAVMRGYTF. The chain combines TRBV27 with TRBJ1-2, with D maybe TRBD1 (5 bases). The CDR3 runs to 16 residues. Trimming stripped 5 bases from V and 8 bases from J, with 24 bases between. Germline CDR1 MNHEY, CDR2 SMNVEV (reference sequence).

The J gene is TRBJ1-1, the V gene TRBV5-1; TRBD1 aligns across 7 bases. This CDR3 is 15 amino acids long. Germline lookup yields CDR1 SGHRS and CDR2 YFSETQ. Unmatched junction bases numbered 10, after V lost 4 bases and J lost 4 bases. The CDR3 spells CASSPTTGLGTEAFF. In nucleotides, the CDR3 is TGCGCCAGCAGCCCCACGACAGGGTTAGGCACTGAAGCTTTCTTT.

The sample holds one count of this clonotype. The rearrangement links TRBV19 to TRBJ2-5; no firm D call. The V gene's germline CDR1 is LNHDA and CDR2 SQIVND (reference sequence). CDR3 length equals 13 residues. The germline V and J ends were trimmed by 4 bases and 1 base, with 7 bases remaining between them. CDR3 sequence (DNA): TGTGCCAGTAGTAACAATCTCCAAGAGACCCAGTACTTC. This translates into CASSNNLQETQYF. The full variable domain, its missing parts supplied by reference TRBV19 and TRBJ2-5, is DGGITQSPKYLFRKEGQNVTLSCEQNLNHDAMYWYRQDPGQGLRLIYYSQIVNDFQKGDIAEGYSVSREKKESFPLTVTSAQKNPTAFYLCASSNNLQETQYFGPGTRLLVL.